The 5 T cell receptor beta chains presented below share a single source sample, sequenced in a study of T cell responses to AZD1222 COVID-19 vaccine. Assay: immunoSEQ multiplex PCR; the TCRdb copy retains only in-frame clones and omits some. The sample holds approximately 100,000 clones; roughly 90% are singletons and the top ten take 5% to 5.5%. The input for sequencing was peripheral blood, taken on day 0 of AZD1222 vaccination. The receptors come from an adult in good health.

V is TRBV6-5 and J is TRBJ1-6; perhaps TRBD1 as D (6 bases). This CDR3 has 15 residues. Germline V gene data show CDR1 as MNHEY and CDR2 as SVGAGI. The V end lost 7 bases, the J end lost 4 bases, and 14 bases lay between the germline ends. CDR3 region: CASTLQGIYNSPLHF. CDR3 in DNA: TGTGCCAGCACTTTACAGGGCATTTATAATTCACCCCTCCACTTT.

The V gene is TRBV19, the J gene TRBJ2-1, with TRBD2 identical over 7 bases. From germline, CDR1 is LNHDA and CDR2 SQIVND (reference sequence). V lost 5 bases to trimming and J lost 9 bases; unmatched junction nucleotides: 16. The CDR3 runs 16 residues. CDR3 residues: CASSPPFGPGGPEQFF. As DNA, the CDR3 is TGTGCCAGTAGTCCCCCCTTCGGCCCGGGGGGTCCTGAGCAGTTCTTC.

This chain joins TRBV27 and TRBJ2-7; a possible D gene is TRBD1 (6 bases). The V and J ends lost 4 bases and 6 bases respectively, with 13 bases between them. Germline V gene sequence: CDR1 MNHEY, CDR2 SMNVEV (reference sequence). The CDR3 extends over 13 amino acids. The CDR3 DNA follows: TGTGCCAGCAGTTCTGCACAGGGCGGCGAGCAGTACTTC. Translated, it gives CASSSAQGGEQYF.

The rearrangement links TRBV29-1 to TRBJ1-3; D call uncertain. CDR3 length: 13 residues. Trimming left V 2 bases short and J 4 bases short, with 9 bases between. The germline CDR1 and CDR2 sequences are SQVTM and ANQGSEA. The CDR3 here is CSVELALGNTIYF. CDR3 bases: TGCAGCGTTGAATTAGCCCTAGGAAACACCATATATTTT.

V gene TRBV9 combines with J gene TRBJ2-7; TRBD2 matches 10 bases. V lost 7 bases, J lost 0 bases, and 10 bases stayed unmatched. CDR1 and CDR2 from the germline V gene are SGDLS and YYNGEE. The CDR3 contains 16 residues. In nucleotides, the CDR3 is TGTGCCAGCTCTACAGCGGGAGGGTCCAGCTCCTACGAGCAGTACTTC. Its protein product is CASSTAGGSSSYEQYF.